What follows is one T cell receptor (beta chain) and its context. Its antigen is unknown. Libraries were prepared by immunoSEQ multiplex PCR; TCRdb keeps only in-frame clonotypes and omits some of them. The table includes about 100,000 clones, 88% detected once. This entry is derived from a study of identifying expanded T cells in peripheral blood. No infections or other immune events were documented during collection. General observations from the study: Technical replicates showed approximately 1.2 changed clones; approximately 2 weeks 15 to 20; four weeks 19. Clone count variance between roughly 2-week samples rose with total template count.

The sequence derives from a person between 18 and 75 years old in good health. Specimen: blood.

CDR3 sequence reads: CASSQDRGRQTSGNTIYF. The CDR3 DNA reads as TGCGCCAGCAGCCAAGATAGGGGGCGACAGACCTCTGGAAACACCATATATTTT. The chain couples TRBV4-3 to TRBJ1-3; TRBD1 aligns across 7 bases. The V segment lost 0 bases and the J segment 0 bases; nucleotides outside the gene matches: 8. CDR1 LGHNA and CDR2 YSLEER come from the germline V gene. This CDR3 is 18 amino acids long.